The clone carrying this TCR beta chain occurred many times. Between the trimmed V and J ends, which lost 4 bases and 0 bases, there was a span of 13 bases. This CDR3 has 15 amino acids. CDR1 and CDR2 (germline): DFQATT, SNEGSKA (reference sequence). TCRdb re-called the 5' RACE reads through MiXCR, storing one row per CDR3 protein. Among more than 75,000 distinct CDR3 sequences listed, around 4% were seen once. The sample belongs to a study of neurological immune-mediated disorders. Time point in this sample: longitudinal time-point 3. The V call is TRBV20-1, the J call TRBJ2-1, with D possibly being TRBD1 or TRBD2 (6 bases each). This sequence was found in an older woman with multiple sclerosis. The sequenced sample consisted of PBMCs. The CDR3 region has the DNA TGCAGTGCTAACGACGGAGGGGGCTCCTACAATGAGCAGTTCTTC. Translated: CSANDGGGSYNEQFF.